This paragraph covers one T cell receptor beta chain sequence. These data belong to a study of cytomegalovirus exposure and HLA in healthy donors. Study overall: Clustering assigned around 77% of the approximately 390 genotyped donors to the Caucasian-associated ancestry cluster.

Both 60 Vbeta primers and 13 Jbeta primers went into the PCR. The protocol was immunoSEQ multiplex PCR, while the TCRdb copy is restricted to in-frame clones and leaves out a portion. The profile shows roughly 150,000 clones, 82% of them singletons. The CDR3 contains 15 residues. Trimming removed 0 bases from V and 14 bases from J; junction bases left unmatched: 10. The V gene's germline CDR1 is SGHTA and CDR2 FQGNSA. Sequenced input: PBMCs. The gene calls are TRBV7-2 and TRBJ1-6; TRBD1 matches 7 bases. The receptor's source is a woman between 50 and 59 years old in good health and CMV-seropositive. Here the CDR3 DNA reads TGTGCCAGCAGCTTAGCAAACAGGGGTATAGGTTCCCTCCACTTT. Translated: CASSLANRGIGSLHF.